The subject of this entry is one T cell receptor beta chain. This entry belongs to a study of blood T cells in healthy people across ages. Combining a sample-barcoded 5' primer with a J-beta primer mix, a second PCR ran for about 7 to 11 cycles. TCRdb reprocessed the 5' RACE reads via MiXCR and lists one record per CDR3 protein. This repertoire shows about 800,000 distinct CDR3 sequences, about 25% found once; its top ten account for under 4.5%. This CDR3 spans 13 amino acids. In addition, the sample was reused for a study of T cells of mothers and their children. From that second work: None of the identified T cell clones proved to be persistent microchimeric clones.

The receptor was isolated from a boy between 10 and 17 years old in good health. This rearrangement joins TRBV12-3 or TRBV12-4 to TRBJ2-1, with 9 bases fitting TRBD1. The J call could be wrong; TRBJ2-7 is a better fit for the DNA end. The material sequenced was blood. CDR3 in amino acids: CASNTQGALEQYF. CDR3 nucleotide sequence: TGTGCCAGCAATACACAGGGGGCGTTGGAGCAGTACTTC.